This T cell receptor (beta chain) derives from a study of CD8 T cells in Susac syndrome. RNA totalling roughly 0.45 to 1 ug underwent reverse transcription with random hexamers. Each CDR3 protein gets one entry after TCRdb re-called the immunoSEQ multiplex PCR reads with MiXCR. Altogether roughly 200,000 distinct CDR3 sequences are present, about 95% being singletons, with the ten largest covering 0.099%. High-throughput TCR beta sequencing covered peripheral CD8+ and CD4+ T cells. The CDR3 is 16 amino acids. After removal of 4 bases from V and 5 bases from J, the junction contained 11 bases not matched to a gene.

Material: CD4+ T cells from PBMCs. The V and J genes are TRBV12-3 or TRBV12-4 and TRBJ2-7, with TRBD2 matching 10 bases. This receptor was identified in a human donor with Susac syndrome. The CDR3 region has the DNA TGTGCCAGCAGTTCGGCGGGACTAGCGTCGGACGACGAGCAGTACTTC. Its protein is CASSSAGLASDDEQYF.